This T cell receptor (beta chain) is from a study of cytomegalovirus exposure and HLA in healthy donors. Findings and limits, study-wide: Highly shared variants forming one cluster were likely a sequencing artifact. The authors excluded some V segments, including TRBV6-2 and TRBV6-3, as indistinguishable. When analyzed later, a missense DCLRE1C variant was found to be linked to TCR beta V- and J-gene trimming. Versus the roughly 670-donor mean, an Asian-associated ancestry cluster reportedly showed fewer N-insertions in a later analysis.

After removal of 4 bases from V and 9 bases from J, the junction contained 10 bases not matched to a gene. CDR3 length: 15 amino acids. Germline V gene sequence: CDR1 KGHSH, CDR2 LQKENI. Primers: 60 Vbeta forward and 13 Jbeta reverse. Some clones are missing from TCRdb's copy, which holds only in-frame ones; the method was immunoSEQ multiplex PCR. The data hold 140,000 to 150,000 clones, with 65% to 80% observed a single time. This clone was counted once. Its target is not known. This clonotype originated in a woman aged 40 to 49 in good health and CMV-seronegative. Input material: PBMCs. V usage is TRBV18 and J usage is TRBJ1-5; 9 nucleotides align to TRBD1. CDR3 DNA: TGTGCCAGCTCACAGGGACAGGGCGCTACAATGCCCCAGCATTTT. Amino acids: CASSQGQGATMPQHF.